Below, 10 T cell receptor beta chains from the same sample are listed, as sequenced in a study of persistence of HIV-infected CD4 T cells. The antigens of these receptors remain unknown. Overlapping HIV-1 Gag 15-mer peptides at approximately 0.91 ug per peptide per mL were used. Sorted nonresponding memory CD4+ T cells were CD40L-negative, CD69-negative, CD45RO-high. The immunoSEQ assay was version 4, run in survey mode. Produced via immunoSEQ multiplex PCR; TCRdb's table is partial and in-frame only. The sample gives roughly 60,000 clones, 65% to 75% of which show up once; around 1.7% is in the top ten. The specimen was CD4+ T cells sorted from PBMCs after approximately 19-hour stimulation, collected from a patient who received antiretroviral therapy. The receptors shown here come from an adult man with HIV who was CMV-seropositive.

The DNA for the CDR3 is TGTGCCAGCAGCTTAGGACAGGGGGCAACCGGGGAGCTGTTTTTT. It encodes CASSLGQGATGELFF. The V and J genes are TRBV7-6 and TRBJ2-2; 10 nucleotides agree with TRBD1. Per the germline V gene, CDR1 is SGHVS and CDR2 is FNYEAQ. J was trimmed by 5 bases and V by 1 base; bases with no gene match: 1. The CDR3 extends over 15 amino acids.

In DNA, the CDR3 is TGTGCCAGCAGTAATCCGAACCGCGGTCTTAGCTCCTACAATGAGCAGTTCTTC. It encodes CASSNPNRGLSSYNEQFF. This chain connects TRBV7-2 to TRBJ2-1; D is unresolved. V lost 6 bases and J lost 0, with 21 bases in between. Germline CDR1 SGHTA, CDR2 FQGNSA. The CDR3 has 18 residues.

J is TRBJ2-5 and V is TRBV28; D remains unclear. The CDR3 contains 13 residues. CDR1 is MDHEN, CDR2 SYDVKM, per germline. Trimming stripped 4 bases from V and 4 bases from J, with 10 bases between. In DNA form, the CDR3 reads TGTGCCAGCAGTTCAGACATCGCAGAGACCCAGTACTTC. It translates to CASSSDIAETQYF.

This chain joins TRBV7-2 and TRBJ2-1; 8 bases agree with TRBD2. The CDR3 runs to 14 residues. The germline V gene has CDR1 SGHTA and CDR2 FQGNSA. The V and J ends lost 1 base and 8 bases, in that order; junction bases with no gene match: 4. The CDR3 coding sequence is TGTGCCAGCAGCTTAGGCGGGGGGATGTATGAGCAGTTCTTC. Its protein product is CASSLGGGMYEQFF.

J is TRBJ1-1 and V is TRBV3-1 (or the pseudogene TRBV3-2); possible D gene TRBD1, 6 bases. The length of the CDR3 is 12 residues. Germline CDR1 and CDR2: LGHDT and YNNKEL (reference sequence). The V end lost 10 bases, the J end lost 3 bases, and 12 bases lay between the germline ends. CDR3 in amino acids: CATTGQHTEAFF. CDR3 in DNA: TGTGCCACCACAGGACAGCACACTGAAGCTTTCTTT.

This clone was picked up one time. The V call is TRBV11-2, the J call TRBJ1-2; a weak D match, TRBD1 (5 bases). Germline V gene sequence: CDR1 SGHAT, CDR2 FQNNGV. With 5 bases removed from V and 1 base from J, the gap between germline ends came to 8 bases. This CDR3 spans 13 amino acids. The CDR3 bases are TGTGCCAGCAGCCGTGGGGGTAACTATGGCTACACCTTC. Residues: CASSRGGNYGYTF.

The chain is built from TRBV6-5 and TRBJ2-2; 9 bases fit TRBD1. Trimming took 6 bases from V and 7 from J; bases not matched to a gene: 6. The CDR3 runs to 14 residues. Germline V gene lookup returns CDR1 MNHEY and CDR2 SVGAGI. The CDR3 here is CASRVTGGSGELFF. DNA of the CDR3: TGTGCCAGCAGGGTGACAGGGGGGAGCGGGGAGCTGTTTTTT.

The chain carries TRBV3-1 (or the pseudogene TRBV3-2) and TRBJ2-2, with TRBD2 matching 7 bases. V was clipped by 0 bases and J by 8 bases; unmatched bases: 12. The CDR3 has 17 residues. In germline, CDR1 is LGHDT, CDR2 YNNKEL (reference sequence). The CDR3 coding sequence is TGTGCCAGCAGCCAAGATGATATAGCGGGCCGCCTTGGGGAGCTGTTTTTT. Its protein is CASSQDDIAGRLGELFF.

The V and J genes are TRBV5-4 and TRBJ1-2; D is possibly TRBD1 (5 bases). CDR1 SGHNT and CDR2 YYREEE come from the germline V gene (reference sequence). V was cut by 4 bases and J by 0 bases, with 13 bases left in between. The CDR3 is 15 residues long. The CDR3 loop is CASSLPGRSNYGYTF. For the CDR3, the DNA is TGTGCCAGCAGCCTTCCGGGACGTTCTAACTATGGCTACACCTTC.

The V gene is TRBV12-5, the J gene TRBJ1-4; a weak D match, TRBD1 (6 bases). Germline loops: CDR1 LGHNT, CDR2 FRNRAP. The CDR3 consists of 12 residues. Trimming took off 5 bases at V and 5 bases at J, with 6 bases between the two ends. As DNA, the CDR3 is TGTGCTAGTGGTACAGGGAATGAAAAACTGTTTTTT. Protein product: CASGTGNEKLFF.